This TCR beta chain was retrieved from a study of neurological immune-mediated disorders. The study's findings and limits: HTLV-1-associated myelopathy had the most TCR clonal expansion, while multiple sclerosis had the least, a level that fell below healthy controls.

This clonotype showed up many times. Its antigen is currently unknown. There were approximately 1.1 million CD4+ or CD8+ T cells used in the sorted libraries. Synthesis of cDNA was carried out by template-switch 5'RACE. The reaction used 10-nucleotide random UMIs. The yield of each sequencing run was over 170 million TCR-beta sequences from 15-18 subjects. One entry per CDR3 protein, called by TCRdb with MiXCR from the 5' RACE reads. The repertoire consists of tens of thousands of distinct CDR3 sequences, with 3.5% to 4% occurring once and the leading ten covering roughly 1.9%. The V end was cut by 2 bases, the J end by 2 bases, with 10 bases between. CDR1 and CDR2 from the germline V gene are MNHEY and SVGEGT. This CDR3 contains 15 residues.

Sequencing was carried out using CD4+ T cells from blood. The clonotype was recovered from a woman in her forties with multiple sclerosis. The V call is TRBV6-2 or TRBV6-3, the J call TRBJ1-5; no definite D call. The CDR3 region has the DNA TGTGCCAGCAGTTACAGAGGTAGCGGCAATCAGCCCCAGCATTTT. This sequence encodes CASSYRGSGNQPQHF.